The 26 T cell receptor beta chains listed next were all sequenced from one sample in a study of blood T cell repertoires in COVID-19. Here immunoSEQ multiplex PCR was the method, and the copy in TCRdb shows in-frame clones only, minus some. The sample has some 110,000 clones, 80% seen once. Sequenced: peripheral blood. The receptors were gathered from a man aged 55 to 70 with active or convalescent COVID-19.

The chain uses TRBV28 and TRBJ2-2, with 12 bases lining up with TRBD2. This CDR3 comprises 16 residues. Trimming took 3 bases from V and 3 from J; bases not matched to a gene: 2. Germline CDR1 MDHEN, CDR2 SYDVKM. The CDR3 DNA reads TGTGCCAGCAGTTTGGGGACTAGCGGGTACACCGGGGAGCTGTTTTTT. This sequence encodes CASSLGTSGYTGELFF.

This clone was picked up a small number of times. The chain employs TRBV27 and TRBJ2-7, with 7 bases aligning to TRBD2. Germline trimming cut 5 bases from V and 5 bases from J; bases unmatched to any gene: 9. CDR1 and CDR2 from the germline V gene are MNHEY and SMNVEV (reference sequence). CDR3 length: 14 residues. CDR3 nucleotide sequence: TGTGCCAGCAGTGGAACTAGCGCCCGCCACGAGCAGTACTTC. Its translation is CASSGTSARHEQYF.

This rearrangement joins TRBV13 to TRBJ2-5; possible D gene TRBD2, 6 bases. Germline CDR1 and CDR2: PRHDT and FYEKMQ (reference sequence). V lost 5 bases, J lost 4 bases, and 17 bases lay in between. CDR3 length equals 15 residues. The DNA of the CDR3 is TGTGCCAGCAGCCCCCAGGGACTCGGAGGAGAGACCCAGTACTTC. This codes for CASSPQGLGGETQYF.

The chain has TRBV7-9 and TRBJ1-4; TRBD1 is a possible D gene (5 bases). Trimming removed 0 bases from V and 8 bases from J, with 10 bases in between. The CDR3 extends over 14 amino acids. Germline assignment: CDR1 SEHNR and CDR2 FQNEAQ (reference sequence). The CDR3 coding sequence is TGTGCCAGCAGCTTAGCGGGGGGAAGGGAAAAACTGTTTTTT. Translating gives CASSLAGGREKLFF.

The chain links TRBV19 to TRBJ2-4, with 8 bases identical to TRBD1. V gave up 3 bases and J gave up 3 bases; unmatched junction bases: 7. From germline, CDR1 is LNHDA and CDR2 SQIVND (reference sequence). The CDR3 has 16 amino acids. CDR3 coding DNA: TGTGCCAGTAGTATGGGACCCAGGGGGCGCAAAAACATTCAGTACTTC. Translated, it gives CASSMGPRGRKNIQYF. Variable domain in full (rest from reference TRBV19 and TRBJ2-4): DGGITQSPKYLFRKEGQNVTLSCEQNLNHDAMYWYRQDPGQGLRLIYYSQIVNDFQKGDIAEGYSVSREKKESFPLTVTSAQKNPTAFYLCASSMGPRGRKNIQYFGAGTRLSVL.

V gene TRBV30 combines with J gene TRBJ2-1; tentative D call: TRBD2 (6 bases). This CDR3 is built from 16 residues. V was trimmed by 5 bases and J by 8 bases, leaving 25 bases between them. Germline V CDR1 and CDR2: GTSNPN, SVGIG (reference sequence). CDR3 coding DNA: TGTGCCTGGGCGGAGGGGCTAGGGATGATTTATTATGAGCAGTTCTTC. Translation gives CAWAEGLGMIYYEQFF.

This sequence joins TRBV7-3 and TRBJ2-1, with TRBD2 identical over 8 bases. With 1 base clipped from V and 13 bases from J, the junction kept 9 bases outside the gene matches. Germline assignment: CDR1 SGHTA and CDR2 FQGTGA. The CDR3 has 14 amino acids. In DNA, the CDR3 is TGTGCCAGCAGCTTAAGAAACTCAGCGGGAGTACAGTTCTTC. Translating it yields CASSLRNSAGVQFF.

This clone was observed a single time. V is TRBV29-1 and J is TRBJ2-3, with 9 nucleotides matching TRBD2. After removal of 1 base from V and 2 bases from J, the junction contained 4 bases not matched to a gene. The CDR3 contains 15 residues. From germline, CDR1 is SQVTM and CDR2 ANQGSEA. This chain's CDR3 is CSVEGKRGATDTQYF. CDR3 in DNA: TGCAGCGTTGAAGGGAAGCGGGGGGCCACAGATACGCAGTATTTT.

The chain carries TRBV15 and TRBJ2-7; TRBD2 matches 10 bases. The CDR3 has 16 residues. With V trimmed by 0 bases and J by 2 bases, 4 bases remained unmatched. The germline V gene encodes CDR1 LNHNV and CDR2 YYDKDF (reference sequence). The CDR3 sequence is CATSRDGLAGAYEQYF. CDR3 coding DNA: TGTGCCACCAGCAGAGATGGCCTAGCGGGGGCCTACGAGCAGTACTTC.

V is TRBV28 and J is TRBJ1-1, with TRBD1 as a possible D gene (5 bases). The CDR3 extends over 14 amino acids. Germline V gene data show CDR1 as MDHEN and CDR2 as SYDVKM. The V gene lost 6 bases and the J gene lost 1 base, with 12 bases spanning the gap. The CDR3 sequence is CASRSRGSNTEAFF. CDR3 coding DNA: TGTGCCAGCAGATCAAGGGGTTCGAACACTGAAGCTTTCTTT.

This clone was recorded a few times. The genes are TRBV4-2 and TRBJ1-6; D is ambiguous. Trimming took off 6 bases at V and 0 bases at J, with 12 bases between the two ends. This CDR3 contains 16 residues. Germline loops: CDR1 LGHNA, CDR2 YNFKEQ. The CDR3 DNA reads as TGTGCCAGCAGTTCGACGGCTAGCTCCTATAATTCACCCCTCCACTTT. The encoded protein is CASSSTASSYNSPLHF.

This chain connects TRBV14 to TRBJ2-6; D is perhaps TRBD1 (5 bases). The CDR3 sequence is 18 residues long. Trimming removed 2 bases at V and 4 bases at J, with 18 bases between. Germline V gives CDR1 SGHDN, CDR2 FVKESK. The CDR3 is CASSQTIYRTSGANVLTF. The CDR3 DNA reads as TGTGCCAGCAGCCAAACAATTTACAGGACCTCGGGGGCCAACGTCCTGACTTTC.

In its sample, this clone was seen a few times. This chain links TRBV7-3 with TRBJ2-3; 8 bases line up with TRBD1. The CDR3 has 16 residues. The trim removed 1 base at V and 6 bases at J, leaving 9 bases unmatched. The germline V gene has CDR1 SGHTA and CDR2 FQGTGA. CDR3 loop: CASSLMGRGLGDTQYF. Written as DNA, the CDR3 is TGTGCCAGCAGCTTAATGGGCAGGGGGCTAGGGGATACGCAGTATTTT.

This chain uses TRBV7-9 with TRBJ2-7; D is possibly TRBD2 (7 bases). Germline CDR1 and CDR2: SEHNR and FQNEAQ (reference sequence). Trimming cost V 5 bases and J 5 bases, with 22 bases left between them. This CDR3 comprises 16 residues. DNA of the CDR3: TGTGCCAGCAGCCCCCTCAAGGGGGGGACCGTCAACGAGCAGTACTTC. It specifies CASSPLKGGTVNEQYF.

This sequence joins TRBV3-1 (or the pseudogene TRBV3-2) and TRBJ2-2; perhaps TRBD1 as D (6 bases). Between the trimmed V and J ends, which lost 6 bases and 6 bases, there was a span of 20 bases. The germline V gene has CDR1 LGHDT and CDR2 YNNKEL (reference sequence). CDR3 length: 16 residues. The CDR3 DNA reads as TGTGCCAGCAGATACATTGGAGGTGGGGGCCCCGGGGAGCTGTTTTTT. It yields the protein CASRYIGGGGPGELFF.

This chain uses TRBV4-1 with TRBJ1-5; maybe TRBD1 (6 bases). The V end was cut by 4 bases, the J end by 4 bases, with 20 bases between. Germline V lookup: CDR1 MGHRA, CDR2 YSYEKL. This CDR3 is 17 amino acids long. DNA of the CDR3: TGCGCCAGCAGCCTGGGGATTGTCCAGGGGCAAAATCAGCCCCAGCATTTT. Amino acid sequence: CASSLGIVQGQNQPQHF.

The chain links TRBV27 to TRBJ1-5; D ambiguous. This CDR3 region has 15 residues. The V gene's germline CDR1 is MNHEY and CDR2 SMNVEV (reference sequence). V shed 3 bases and J shed 3 bases, with 12 bases lying between them. CDR3 bases: TGTGCCAGCAGTTTGGGCTTACGCTTCAATCAGCCCCAGCATTTT. Protein: CASSLGLRFNQPQHF.

The chain employs TRBV28 and TRBJ2-5; D is ambiguous. Germline V lookup: CDR1 MDHEN, CDR2 SYDVKM. The ends were cut back, 3 bases at V and 4 bases at J, with 6 bases in the middle. The CDR3 is 12 amino acids. As DNA, the CDR3 is TGTGCCAGCAGTTTTTTCAGAGAGACCCAGTACTTC. It is translated as CASSFFRETQYF.

This clone was counted between two and nine times. This sequence joins TRBV9 and TRBJ2-2, with TRBD2 matching 12 bases. Germline values: CDR1 SGDLS, CDR2 YYNGEE. The CDR3 is made up of 17 amino acids. V lost 4 bases to trimming and J lost 9 bases; unmatched junction nucleotides: 13. For the CDR3, the DNA is TGTGCCAGCAGCATTAACCGACTAGCGGGAGATCGTAGGGAGCTGTTTTTT. Translating it yields CASSINRLAGDRRELFF.

This clone was seen just once. The chain employs TRBV5-1 and TRBJ2-7; the D gene is possibly TRBD1 (5 bases). Germline V gives CDR1 SGHRS, CDR2 YFSETQ. The CDR3 is 13 amino acids. Between the trimmed V and J ends, which lost 4 bases and 6 bases, there was a span of 14 bases. The CDR3 nucleotides read TGCGCCAGCAGCAGACAGAGCCTCAGCGAGCAGTACTTC. Translating it yields CASSRQSLSEQYF.

The chain joins TRBV24-1 to TRBJ2-5; D not resolved. Germline CDR1 is KGHDR and CDR2 is SFDVKD. This CDR3 is built from 13 residues. Trimming took off 6 bases at V and 5 bases at J, with 12 bases between the two ends. CDR3 region: CATSPADGETQYF. The CDR3 DNA reads as TGTGCCACCAGTCCGGCAGACGGGGAGACCCAGTACTTC.

The chain carries TRBV5-4 and TRBJ2-5, with 11 bases identical to TRBD2. Germline CDR1 is SGHNT and CDR2 is YYREEE (reference sequence). The CDR3 contains 15 residues. With V trimmed by 0 bases and J by 4 bases, 2 bases remained unmatched. CDR3 sequence: CASSLGGTSGETQYF. The CDR3 DNA is TGTGCCAGCAGCTTGGGGGGGACTAGCGGAGAGACCCAGTACTTC. The complete variable domain, with remaining parts taken from reference TRBV5-4 and TRBJ2-5, reads ETGVTQSPTHLIKTRGQQVTLRCSSQSGHNTVSWYQQALGQGPQFIFQYYREEENGRGNFPPRFSGLQFPNYSSELNVNALELDDSALYLCASSLGGTSGETQYFGPGTRLLVL.

The chain uses TRBV5-6 and TRBJ2-1; D is ambiguous. This CDR3 contains 15 residues. V shed 4 bases and J shed 2 bases, with 13 bases lying between them. The germline gives CDR1 SGHDT, CDR2 YYEEEE. For the CDR3, the DNA is TGTGCCAGCAGCCCTCTAGTGTCTCCCTACAATGAGCAGTTCTTC. Translated, it gives CASSPLVSPYNEQFF.

This rearrangement joins TRBV4-2 to TRBJ1-1; TRBD1 might be the D (6 bases). In germline, CDR1 is LGHNA, CDR2 YNFKEQ. V was trimmed by 0 bases and J by 1 base, leaving 6 bases between them. The CDR3 is 14 residues long. The CDR3 loop is CASSQETGNTEAFF. The DNA for the CDR3 is TGTGCCAGCAGCCAAGAGACAGGGAACACTGAAGCTTTCTTT.

The J gene is TRBJ2-1, the V gene TRBV10-1; D gene uncertain. Germline V gene lookup returns CDR1 WNHNN and CDR2 SYGVQD (reference sequence). The CDR3 is 16 residues long. The V end was cut by 11 bases, the J end by 0 bases, with 20 bases between. The CDR3 DNA is TGCGCCGGAAGAAGTGGGCAGAACCTCTCCTACAATGAGCAGTTCTTC. It specifies CAGRSGQNLSYNEQFF.

The chain couples TRBV7-2 to TRBJ2-3, with 12 bases matching TRBD2. CDR1 and CDR2 from the germline V gene are SGHTA and FQGNSA. V was pared by 2 bases and J by 3 bases, with 0 bases of the junction left unmatched. The length of the CDR3 is 15 residues. The CDR3 here is CASSLLAGGTDTQYF. CDR3 bases: TGTGCCAGCAGCTTACTAGCGGGAGGGACAGATACGCAGTATTTT. The full variable domain, its missing parts supplied by reference TRBV7-2 and TRBJ2-3, is GAGVSQSPSNKVTEKGKDVELRCDPISGHTALYWYRQSLGQGLEFLIYFQGNSAPDKSGLPSDRFSAERTGGSVSTLTIQRTQQEDSAVYLCASSLLAGGTDTQYFGPGTRLTVL.